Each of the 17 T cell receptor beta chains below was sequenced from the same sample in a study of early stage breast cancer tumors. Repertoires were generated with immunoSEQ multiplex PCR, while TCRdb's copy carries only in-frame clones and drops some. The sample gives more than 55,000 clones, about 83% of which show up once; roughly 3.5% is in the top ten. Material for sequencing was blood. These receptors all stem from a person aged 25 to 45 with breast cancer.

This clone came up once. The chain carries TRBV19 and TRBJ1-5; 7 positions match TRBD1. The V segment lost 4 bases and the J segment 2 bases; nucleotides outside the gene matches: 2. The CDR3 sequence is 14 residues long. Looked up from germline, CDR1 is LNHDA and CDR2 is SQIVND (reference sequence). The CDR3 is CASSTTGGNQPQHF. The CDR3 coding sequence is TGTGCCAGTAGTACTACAGGGGGCAATCAGCCCCAGCATTTT.

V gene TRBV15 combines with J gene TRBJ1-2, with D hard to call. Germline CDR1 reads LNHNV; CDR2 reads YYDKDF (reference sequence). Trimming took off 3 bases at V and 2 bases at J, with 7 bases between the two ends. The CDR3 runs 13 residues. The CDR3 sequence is CATSSSRNYGYTF. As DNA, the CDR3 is TGTGCCACCAGCAGTAGCAGAAACTATGGCTACACCTTC.

For the CDR3, the DNA is TGTGCCAGCAGCCGAGCCCCGGACAGCTCTGGAAACACCATATATTTT. Protein sequence: CASSRAPDSSGNTIYF. V is TRBV6-6 and J is TRBJ1-3; D possibly corresponds to TRBD1 (6 bases). The CDR3 contains 16 residues. Germline V gene sequence: CDR1 MNHNY, CDR2 SVGAGI (reference sequence). The V end lost 6 bases, the J end lost 0 bases, and 15 bases lay between the germline ends.

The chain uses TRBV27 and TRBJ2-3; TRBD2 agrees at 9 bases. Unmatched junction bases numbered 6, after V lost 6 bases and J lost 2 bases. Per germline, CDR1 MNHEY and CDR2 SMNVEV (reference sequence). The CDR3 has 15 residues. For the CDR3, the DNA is TGTGCCAGCAGAAGACTAGCGGATTACACAGATACGCAGTATTTT. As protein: CASRRLADYTDTQYF.

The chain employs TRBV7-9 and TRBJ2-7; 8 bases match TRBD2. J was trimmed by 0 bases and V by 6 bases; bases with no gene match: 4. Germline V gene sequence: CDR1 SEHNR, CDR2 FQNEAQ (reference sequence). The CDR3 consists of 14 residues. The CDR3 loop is CASSRGGNSYEQYF. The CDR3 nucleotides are TGTGCCAGCAGTCGGGGGGGAAACTCCTACGAGCAGTACTTC.

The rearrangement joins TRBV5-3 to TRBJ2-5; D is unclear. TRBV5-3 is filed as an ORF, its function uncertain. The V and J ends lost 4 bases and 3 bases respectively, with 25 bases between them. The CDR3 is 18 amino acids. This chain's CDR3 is CARSLYRALTSVEETQYF. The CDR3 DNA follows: TGTGCCAGAAGCCTATACCGGGCCCTAACCTCGGTTGAAGAGACCCAGTACTTC.

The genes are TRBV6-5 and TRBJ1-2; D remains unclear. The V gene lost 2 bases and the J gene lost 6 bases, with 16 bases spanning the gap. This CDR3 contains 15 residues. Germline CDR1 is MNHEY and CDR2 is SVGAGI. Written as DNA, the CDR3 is TGTGCCAGCAGTTACAGGGCAAGCGGCCGGGATGGCTACACCTTC. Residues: CASSYRASGRDGYTF.

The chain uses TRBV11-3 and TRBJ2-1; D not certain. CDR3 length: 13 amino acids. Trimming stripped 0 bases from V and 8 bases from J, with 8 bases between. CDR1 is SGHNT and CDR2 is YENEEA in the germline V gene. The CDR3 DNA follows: TGTGCCAGCAGCTTAGATCACGGCGATGAGCAGTTCTTC. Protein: CASSLDHGDEQFF.

The CDR3 DNA reads TGTGCCAGCAGTATGGGTGGGGACAGGGGAACCTACGAGCAGTACTTC. Its translation: CASSMGGDRGTYEQYF. The chain is built from TRBV5-4 and TRBJ2-7; 10 positions match TRBD1. In germline, CDR1 is SGHNT, CDR2 YYREEE (reference sequence). This CDR3 spans 16 amino acids. The V segment lost 5 bases and the J segment 2 bases; nucleotides outside the gene matches: 10.

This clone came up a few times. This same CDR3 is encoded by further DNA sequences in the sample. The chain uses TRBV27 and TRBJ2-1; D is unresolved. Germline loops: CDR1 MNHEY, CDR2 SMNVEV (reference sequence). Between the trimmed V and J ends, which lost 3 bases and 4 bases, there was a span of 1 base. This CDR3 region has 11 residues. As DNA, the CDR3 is TGTGCCAGCAGTTTTTACAATGAGCAGTTCTTC. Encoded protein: CASSFYNEQFF.

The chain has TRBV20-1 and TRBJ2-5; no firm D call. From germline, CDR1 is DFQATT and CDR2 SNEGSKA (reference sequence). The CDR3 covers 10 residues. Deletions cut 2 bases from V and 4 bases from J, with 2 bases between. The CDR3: CSARLETQYF. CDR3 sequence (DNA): TGCAGTGCTAGACTAGAGACCCAGTACTTC.

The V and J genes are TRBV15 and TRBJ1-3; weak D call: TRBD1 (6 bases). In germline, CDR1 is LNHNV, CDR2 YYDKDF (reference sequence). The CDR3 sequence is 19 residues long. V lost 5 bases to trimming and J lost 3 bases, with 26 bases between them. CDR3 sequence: CATSPTMRAGALRGNTIYF. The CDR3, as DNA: TGTGCCACCAGCCCAACGATGCGGGCGGGGGCGCTTCGTGGAAACACCATATATTTT.

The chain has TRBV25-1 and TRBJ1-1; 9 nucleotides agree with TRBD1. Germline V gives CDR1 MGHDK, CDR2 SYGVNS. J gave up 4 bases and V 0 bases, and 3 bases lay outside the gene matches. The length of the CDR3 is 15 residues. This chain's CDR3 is CASSEYGQGSTEAFF. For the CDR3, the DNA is TGTGCCAGCAGTGAATACGGACAGGGGAGCACTGAAGCTTTCTTT.

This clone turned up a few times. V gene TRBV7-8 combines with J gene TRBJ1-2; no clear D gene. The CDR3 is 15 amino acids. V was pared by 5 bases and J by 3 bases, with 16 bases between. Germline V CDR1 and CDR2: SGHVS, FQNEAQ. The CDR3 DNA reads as TGTGCCAGCAGCGCCTGGGGTGGGGTTGACTATGGCTACACCTTC. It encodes CASSAWGGVDYGYTF.

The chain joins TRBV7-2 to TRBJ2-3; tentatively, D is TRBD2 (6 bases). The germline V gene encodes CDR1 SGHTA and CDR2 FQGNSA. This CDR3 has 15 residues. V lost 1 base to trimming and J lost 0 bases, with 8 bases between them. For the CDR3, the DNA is TGTGCCAGCAGCTTAGGCGGGACTAGCACAGATACGCAGTATTTT. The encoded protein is CASSLGGTSTDTQYF.

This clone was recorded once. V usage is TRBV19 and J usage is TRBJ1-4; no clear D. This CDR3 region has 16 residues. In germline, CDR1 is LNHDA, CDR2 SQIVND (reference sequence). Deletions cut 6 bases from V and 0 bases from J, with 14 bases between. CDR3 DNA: TGTGCCAGTAGCCTTGGGAGGGTTGCAACTAATGAAAAACTGTTTTTT. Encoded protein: CASSLGRVATNEKLFF.

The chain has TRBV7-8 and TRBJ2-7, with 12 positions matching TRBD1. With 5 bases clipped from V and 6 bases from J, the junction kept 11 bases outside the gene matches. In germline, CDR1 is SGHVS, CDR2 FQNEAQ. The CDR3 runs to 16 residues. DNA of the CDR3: TGTGCCAGCAGCCCAGCTCTGGGACAGGGGGCGAGCGAGCAGTACTTC. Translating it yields CASSPALGQGASEQYF.